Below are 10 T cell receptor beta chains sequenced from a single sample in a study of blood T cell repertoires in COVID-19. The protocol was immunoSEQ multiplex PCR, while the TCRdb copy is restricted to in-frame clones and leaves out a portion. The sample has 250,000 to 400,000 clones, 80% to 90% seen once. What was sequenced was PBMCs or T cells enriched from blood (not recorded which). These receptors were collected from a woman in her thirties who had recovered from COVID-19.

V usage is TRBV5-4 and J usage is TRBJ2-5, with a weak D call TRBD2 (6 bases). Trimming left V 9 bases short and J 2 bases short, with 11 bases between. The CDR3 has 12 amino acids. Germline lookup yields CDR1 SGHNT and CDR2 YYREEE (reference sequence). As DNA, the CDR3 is TGTGCCATGGGTCGGGGGCAAGAGACCCAGTACTTC. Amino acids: CAMGRGQETQYF.

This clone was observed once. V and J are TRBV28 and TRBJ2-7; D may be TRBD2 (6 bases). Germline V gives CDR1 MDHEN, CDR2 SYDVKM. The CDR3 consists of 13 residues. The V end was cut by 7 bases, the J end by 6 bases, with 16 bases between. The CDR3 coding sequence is TGTGCCAGCATTCCTTTCGGGAGAGGCGAGCAGTACTTC. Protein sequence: CASIPFGRGEQYF.

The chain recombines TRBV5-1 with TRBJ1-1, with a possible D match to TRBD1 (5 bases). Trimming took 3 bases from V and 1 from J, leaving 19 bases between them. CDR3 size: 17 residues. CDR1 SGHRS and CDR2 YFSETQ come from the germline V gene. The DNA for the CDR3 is TGCGCCAGCAGCTCCATGATGGGCAGGGCCGGGAACACTGAAGCTTTCTTT. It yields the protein CASSSMMGRAGNTEAFF.

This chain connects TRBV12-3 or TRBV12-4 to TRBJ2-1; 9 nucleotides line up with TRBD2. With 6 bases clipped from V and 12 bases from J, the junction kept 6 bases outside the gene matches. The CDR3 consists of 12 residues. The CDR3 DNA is TGTGCCAGCAGCCTTCTAGCGGGGCCGCAGTTCTTC. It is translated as CASSLLAGPQFF.

The CDR3 DNA reads as TGTGCCAGCGCCCCCGCTACAGGGTATGGTGGCTACACCTTC. This translates into CASAPATGYGGYTF. This chain joins TRBV25-1 and TRBJ1-2, with D possibly being TRBD1 (6 bases). This CDR3 has 14 amino acids. The V gene lost 8 bases and the J gene lost 7 bases, with 20 bases spanning the gap. Germline CDR1 reads MGHDK; CDR2 reads SYGVNS.

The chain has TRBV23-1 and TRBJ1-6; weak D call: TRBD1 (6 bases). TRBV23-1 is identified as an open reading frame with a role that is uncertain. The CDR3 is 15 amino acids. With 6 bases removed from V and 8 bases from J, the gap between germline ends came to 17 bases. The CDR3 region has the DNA TGCGCCAGCAGCCCCCCCGACCCAGGGGATTCACCCCTCCACTTT. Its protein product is CASSPPDPGDSPLHF.

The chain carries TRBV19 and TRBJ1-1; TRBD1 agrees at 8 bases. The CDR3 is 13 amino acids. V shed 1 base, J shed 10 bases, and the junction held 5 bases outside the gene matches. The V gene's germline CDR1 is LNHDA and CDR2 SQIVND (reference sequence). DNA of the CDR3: TGTGCCAGTAGTATAGGGGACAGGATTGGAGCTTTCTTT. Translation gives CASSIGDRIGAFF.

The CDR3 here is CASSERANYGYTF. The CDR3 coding sequence is TGCGCCAGCAGTGAGCGGGCTAACTATGGCTACACCTTC. The chain has TRBV4-3 and TRBJ1-2; D is ambiguous. The CDR3 sequence is 13 residues long. Trimming pared 6 bases from V and 0 bases from J, leaving 8 bases between. The germline V gene has CDR1 LGHNA and CDR2 YSLEER.

DNA for the CDR3: TGTGCCAGCAGCTTGACCGGGGGGGCCGCAGATACGCAGTATTTT. As protein: CASSLTGGAADTQYF. The rearrangement links TRBV7-3 to TRBJ2-3; 8 positions match TRBD2. The V gene end was trimmed by 3 bases and the J gene end by 4 bases; junction bases not matched to a gene: 6. The CDR3 runs 15 residues. Germline CDR1 is SGHTA and CDR2 is FQGTGA.

The CDR3 coding sequence is TGTGCCATCAGTGTCCCCGGTGGGGCTACAGGGAACTACGAGCAGTACTTC. It translates to CAISVPGGATGNYEQYF. The gene calls are TRBV10-3 and TRBJ2-7, with D maybe TRBD1 (6 bases). The CDR3 has 17 amino acids. Trimming took off 4 bases at V and 3 bases at J, with 22 bases between the two ends. In germline, CDR1 is ENHRY, CDR2 SYGVKD.